Shown below are 2 T cell receptor beta chains from a single sample sequenced in a study of T cells in Graves' hyperthyroidism and ophthalmopathy. Researchers took RNA transcripts and amplified the TCR beta CDR3 regions from them. The HTBI set primed first-round TCR CDR3 RT-PCR. A single record per CDR3 protein comes from TCRdb applying MiXCR to the multiplex PCR reads. This sample has more than 550,000 distinct CDR3 sequences, with approximately 19% found just once. The specimen was blood. These receptor sequences come from a woman between 45 and 65 years old with Graves' hyperthyroidism that later progressed to Graves' ophthalmopathy.

As concerns this clonotype: This clone may be a read error of a much larger clone one base away. The J gene is TRBJ1-1, the V gene TRBV2; possibly TRBD1 for D (5 bases). CDR1 and CDR2 from the germline V gene are SNHLY and FYNNEI. The CDR3 runs 12 residues. CDR3 sequence reads: CARSGQNTEAFF. The CDR3, as DNA: TGTGCCAGGAGTGGACAGAACACTGAAGCTTTCTTT.

Ten or more counts support this clonotype. V is TRBV20-1 and J is TRBJ2-1, with D perhaps TRBD2 (5 bases). V was trimmed by 8 bases and J by 5 bases, leaving 16 bases between them. CDR1 and CDR2 (germline): DFQATT, SNEGSKA (reference sequence). This CDR3 has 13 residues. CDR3 loop: CSPRAGRNNEQFF. The CDR3 DNA reads TGCAGTCCCCGCGCGGGCCGAAACAATGAGCAGTTCTTC.